One T cell receptor (beta chain) is described in this entry. The CDR3 totals 15 residues. Germline V gene lookup returns CDR1 SQVTM and CDR2 ANQGSEA. The V and J ends lost 7 bases and 4 bases respectively, with 20 bases between them. These data are taken from a study of shared clonotypes between healthy human individuals. The assay was immunoSEQ multiplex PCR, and TCRdb's table has in-frame clones only and misses some. Of more than 550,000 clones listed, less than 95% are singletons. CD8 memory merged CD45RO+ cells and CCR7-negative CD45RA+ TemRA cells into one population. This receptor was obtained from a man aged 18 to 35 in good health. Some clones in this sample may be carry-over from other donors' samples. The chain is built from TRBV29-1 and TRBJ2-1; a weak D match, TRBD1 (5 bases). The material sequenced was memory CD8+ T cells from PBMCs. The subset was: CD45RO+ cells pooled with CCR7-negative TemRA cells. The CDR3 DNA follows: TGCAGCGCGCTTCACCGACAGCGAATGTACAATGAGCAGTTCTTC. Protein product: CSALHRQRMYNEQFF.